A selection of T cell receptor beta chains follows, all from one sample in a study of cytomegalovirus exposure and HLA in healthy donors. Clones were sequenced by immunoSEQ multiplex PCR, and TCRdb holds only the in-frame ones, with some missing. The sample carries about 130,000 clones, around 92% recorded once. Sequencing used PBMCs. The receptor source for this set is a man under 40 in good health and CMV-seronegative. CDR3s include the opening cysteine and the closing phenylalanine or tryptophan. The order of the fields is CDR3 protein, CDR3 DNA, V gene, clone size, D gene, J gene. The D gene is left open where the match is weak. Rows give clone size only sometimes, using once, few, many, or a class for an expanded clone.

CASSPSRTGVARSYTF,TGTGCCAGCAGTCCATCCAGGACAGGGGTGGCCAGGAGCTACACCTTC,TRBV6-6,NA,TRBD1,TRBJ1-2
CASSETGASLVSNVLTF,TGCGCCAGCAGCGAGACAGGTGCCTCTCTCGTATCCAACGTCCTGACTTTC,TRBV10-2,NA,NA,TRBJ2-6
CASSEQGARNQPQHF,TGTGCCAGCAGTGAACAGGGGGCACGCAATCAGCCCCAGCATTTT,TRBV2,once,TRBD1,TRBJ1-5
CASSVSLNTEAFF,TGCGCCAGCAGTGTGAGCCTCAACACTGAAGCTTTCTTT,TRBV10-1,NA,NA,TRBJ1-1
CASSPAGGTEAFF,TGTGCCAGCTCACCAGCGGGAGGAACCGAAGCTTTCTTT,TRBV18,NA,NA,TRBJ1-1
CASSLGLAGGGTDTQYF,TGTGCTAGCAGCTTAGGACTAGCGGGGGGAGGCACAGATACGCAGTATTTT,TRBV7-7,NA,TRBD2,TRBJ2-3
CASSQPIGTGASDTQYF,TGCGCCAGCAGCCAACCTATCGGGACAGGGGCCTCAGATACGCAGTATTTT,TRBV4-1,NA,TRBD1,TRBJ2-3
CASSVGRGYEQYF,TGTGCCAGCAGCGTAGGACGGGGCTACGAGCAGTACTTC,TRBV7-9,NA,NA,TRBJ2-7
CASSLNGGVANTGELFF,TGTGCCAGCAGTTTAAATGGCGGGGTCGCGAACACCGGGGAGCTGTTTTTT,TRBV28,NA,NA,TRBJ2-2
CASRGGSLAGPSYNEQFF,TGTGCCAGCAGGGGGGGGTCGCTAGCGGGGCCATCCTACAATGAGCAGTTCTTC,TRBV2,NA,TRBD2,TRBJ2-1
CASSLSPTDTQYF,TGTGCCAGCAGCTTGTCCCCAACAGATACGCAGTATTTT,TRBV11-1,NA,NA,TRBJ2-3
CASSPPGLAAQSSYNEQFF,TGTGCCAGCAGCCCTCCGGGACTAGCGGCCCAGAGCTCCTACAATGAGCAGTTCTTC,TRBV7-9,NA,TRBD2,TRBJ2-1
CASSGGDRPYEQYF,TGTGCCAGCAGCGGAGGGGACAGGCCGTACGAGCAGTACTTC,TRBV5-5,NA,TRBD1,TRBJ2-7
CASMESPFQGNQPQHF,TGTGCCAGTATGGAGAGTCCTTTTCAAGGCAATCAGCCCCAGCATTTT,TRBV19,once,NA,TRBJ1-5
CASATLTSPNSPLHF,TGTGCCAGCGCTACCTTGACTAGCCCTAATTCACCCCTCCACTTT,TRBV27,NA,NA,TRBJ1-6
CASTAVGAGGANVLTF,TGTGCCAGTACCGCGGTTGGTGCGGGGGGGGCCAACGTCCTGACTTTC,TRBV19,NA,NA,TRBJ2-6
CASSLQRGAVITQYF,TGTGCCAGCAGCCTCCAGCGGGGGGCGGTAATTACGCAGTATTTT,TRBV4-2,once,TRBD2,TRBJ2-3
CASSLGQGAYEQYF,TGCGCCAGCAGCCTAGGACAGGGGGCCTACGAGCAGTACTTC,TRBV4-3,NA,TRBD1,TRBJ2-7
CASSRPLAGGPYEQYF,TGCGCCAGCAGCCGTCCACTAGCGGGGGGGCCGTACGAGCAGTACTTC,TRBV4-1,NA,TRBD2,TRBJ2-7
CASSPLGGLSEKLFF,TGCGCCAGCAGCCCGCTCGGGGGGTTGAGTGAAAAACTGTTTTTT,TRBV5-1,NA,NA,TRBJ1-4
CASSPPGTGLNEQYF,TGTGCCAGCAGTCCGCCCGGGACAGGGCTGAACGAGCAGTACTTC,TRBV28,NA,TRBD1,TRBJ2-7
CASRLQGGGETQYF,TGTGCCAGCAGATTACAGGGGGGCGGGGAGACCCAGTACTTC,TRBV11-2,NA,TRBD1,TRBJ2-5